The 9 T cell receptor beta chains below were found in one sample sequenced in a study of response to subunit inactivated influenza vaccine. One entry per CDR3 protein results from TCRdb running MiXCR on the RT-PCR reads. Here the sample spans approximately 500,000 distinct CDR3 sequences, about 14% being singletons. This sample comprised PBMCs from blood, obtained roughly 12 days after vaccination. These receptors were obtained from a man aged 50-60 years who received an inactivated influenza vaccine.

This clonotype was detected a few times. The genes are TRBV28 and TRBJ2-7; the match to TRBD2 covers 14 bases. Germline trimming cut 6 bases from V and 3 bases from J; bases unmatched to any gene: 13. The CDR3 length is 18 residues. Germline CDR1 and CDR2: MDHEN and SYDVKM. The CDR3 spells CASSLPRTSGRHRYEQYF. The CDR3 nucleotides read TGTGCCAGCAGCCTACCCCGGACTAGCGGGAGGCATCGCTACGAGCAGTACTTC.

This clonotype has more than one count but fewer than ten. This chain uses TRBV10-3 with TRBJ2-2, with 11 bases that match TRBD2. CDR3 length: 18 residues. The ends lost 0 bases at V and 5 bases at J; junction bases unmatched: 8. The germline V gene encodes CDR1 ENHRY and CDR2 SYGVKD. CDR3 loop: CAISESSGLAGGTGELFF. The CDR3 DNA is TGTGCCATCAGTGAGTCTAGTGGCCTAGCGGGAGGAACCGGGGAGCTGTTTTTT.

CDR3 bases: TGTGCCAGCAGCTTTGGTGGGACAGGGAAAGGTCATGAGCAGTTCTTC. It yields the protein CASSFGGTGKGHEQFF. The chain couples TRBV7-6 to TRBJ2-1, with 9 bases lining up with TRBD1. Losses at the gene ends were 3 bases for V and 8 bases for J; bases not matched to a gene: 11. The CDR3 spans 16 residues. In germline, CDR1 is SGHVS, CDR2 FNYEAQ.

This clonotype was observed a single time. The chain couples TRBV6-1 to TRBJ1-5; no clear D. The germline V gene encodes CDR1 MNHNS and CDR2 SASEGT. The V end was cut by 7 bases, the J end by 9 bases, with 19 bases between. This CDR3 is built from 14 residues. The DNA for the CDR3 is TGTGCCAGCACCACCGAGGGCGGGCTCGGGCCCCAGCATTTT. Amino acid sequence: CASTTEGGLGPQHF.

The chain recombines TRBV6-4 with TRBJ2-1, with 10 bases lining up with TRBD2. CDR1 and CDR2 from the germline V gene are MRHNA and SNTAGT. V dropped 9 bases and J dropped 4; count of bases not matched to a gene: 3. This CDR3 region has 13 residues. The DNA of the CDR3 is TGTGCCAGGGGACTAGCGAGATACAATGAGCAGTTCTTC. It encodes CARGLARYNEQFF.

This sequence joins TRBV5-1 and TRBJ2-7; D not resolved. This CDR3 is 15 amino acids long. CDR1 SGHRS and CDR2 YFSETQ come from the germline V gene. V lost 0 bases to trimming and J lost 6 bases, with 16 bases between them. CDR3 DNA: TGCGCCAGCAGCTTGGCCGTCGGTGGTACGGGCGAGCAGTACTTC. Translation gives CASSLAVGGTGEQYF.

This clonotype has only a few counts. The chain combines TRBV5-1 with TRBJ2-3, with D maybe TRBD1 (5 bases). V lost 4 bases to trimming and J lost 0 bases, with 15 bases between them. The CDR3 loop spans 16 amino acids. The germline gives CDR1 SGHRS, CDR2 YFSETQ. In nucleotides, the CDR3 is TGCGCCAGCAGCGTCATCGTGGGGCCCAGCACAGATACGCAGTATTTT. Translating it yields CASSVIVGPSTDTQYF. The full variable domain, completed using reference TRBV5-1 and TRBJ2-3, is KAGVTQTPRYLIKTRGQQVTLSCSPISGHRSVSWYQQTPGQGLQFLFEYFSETQRNKGNFPGRFSGRQFSNSRSEMNVSTLELGDSALYLCASSVIVGPSTDTQYFGPGTRLTVL.

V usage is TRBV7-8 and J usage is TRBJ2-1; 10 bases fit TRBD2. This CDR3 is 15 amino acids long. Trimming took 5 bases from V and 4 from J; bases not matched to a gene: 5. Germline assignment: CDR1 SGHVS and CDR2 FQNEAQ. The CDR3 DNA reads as TGTGCCAGCAGCCCACTAGCGGGGTATTACAATGAGCAGTTCTTC. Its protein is CASSPLAGYYNEQFF.

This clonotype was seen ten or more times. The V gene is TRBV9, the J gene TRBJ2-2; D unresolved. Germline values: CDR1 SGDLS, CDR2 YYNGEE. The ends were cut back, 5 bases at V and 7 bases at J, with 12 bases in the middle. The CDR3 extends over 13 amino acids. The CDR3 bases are TGTGCCAGCAGTCTAAGTACGGGCGGGGAGCTGTTTTTT. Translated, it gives CASSLSTGGELFF. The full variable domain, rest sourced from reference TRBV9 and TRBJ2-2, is DSGVTQTPKHLITATGQRVTLRCSPRSGDLSVYWYQQSLDQGLQFLIQYYNGEERAKGNILERFSAQQFPDLHSELNLSSLELGDSALYFCASSLSTGGELFFGEGSRLTVL.